The text below deals with one T cell receptor (beta chain). The antigen this receptor binds is unknown. No much larger clone is present one base from it, and per-base qualities are unavailable. Genomic DNA was extracted from sorted cells for sequencing of the TCRbeta CDR3 region. TCRbeta CDR3 regions were sequenced using the immunoSEQ Assay. Sourced from immuneACCESS, this table was stored by TCRdb with only in-frame sequences that have V and J called. A share of the clones is absent; for the studies checked, an unresolved V gene accounts for under half, and the remainder has no known explanation. This sample holds roughly 58,000 clones; about 93% were observed only once. Jointly, the top ten make up about 18% of the sample. Patients with autoimmune disease history or receiving systemic immunosuppression were excluded from the trial. In every dose cohort, peripheral blood was drawn for TCR sequencing at baseline, cycle 4 day 1, and cycle 7 day 1. The samples were taken from a phase I, first-in-human, multicenter, open-label dose-escalation trial of ivuxolimab. The trial enrolled adults with locally advanced or metastatic head and neck squamous cell, hepatocellular, melanoma or renal cell carcinoma. CD4+ and CD8+ T cells were sorted separately from peripheral blood before TCR sequencing.

This record belongs to a study of OX40 agonist ivuxolimab in advanced cancers. Concerning the study at large: Ivuxolimab, which targeted the costimulatory receptor OX40 (CD134), was an agonistic, fully human IgG2 monoclonal antibody. Intravenous ivuxolimab was administered to patients every 2 weeks at six dose levels: 0.01, 0.1, 0.3, 1.5, 3 and 10 mg/kg. Of the 52 patients in dose escalation, around 20 had hepatocellular carcinoma, about 15 had melanoma, 9 had renal cell carcinoma and 9 had head and neck cancer. The dose-escalation cohort was about 86% male with a mean age of roughly 60 years, ranging from roughly 23 to 85. Prior anti-PD-1, anti-PD-L1 or anti-CTLA-4 therapy was permitted, and 30% to 45% of dose-escalation patients had received checkpoint inhibitors. Three dose-escalation patients achieved partial responses, one with hepatocellular carcinoma and two with cutaneous melanoma. The purpose of peripheral TCRbeta sequencing was to test whether ivuxolimab changed TCR sequence diversity and led to clonal T-cell expansion. The paper covers the monotherapy dose-escalation part of the phase I ivuxolimab trial, which included N ≈ 50 patients.

The CDR3 holds 14 amino acids from the cysteine to the phenylalanine. This entry keeps only the CDR3 DNA: 42 bases, framed from base 1. Germline trimming: 6 bases from V, 7 bases from J; junction bases outside gene matches: 9. CDR1 and CDR2 are drawn from the germline V gene: SGDLS, YYNGEE. Broad study findings and their caveats: At doses from 0.1 to 3.0 mg/kg, clonal expansion was seen in both CD4+ and CD8+ blood T cells between baseline and week 6. In the 0.1-3.0 mg/kg groups, partial responders were among the patients with the lowest normalized peripheral clonal expansion, particularly in CD8+ T cells. Low levels of normalized T-cell clonal expansion were also seen in some nonresponding patients. After ivuxolimab, CD8+ T cells had more expanded clones than CD4+ T cells on average. The antigen specificity of the clonally expanded peripheral T cells was not determined.

The TCR was taken from an adult with an advanced solid tumor such as melanoma, head and neck, liver or kidney cancer. This sequence uses TRBV9 and TRBJ2-7; 11 junctional bases match TRBD2. The sample was CD4+ or CD8+ T cells sorted from blood, taken in a trial of the OX40 agonist ivuxolimab. In nucleotides, the sequence is TGTGCCAGCAACTCGGGACTAGCGGTTGGTGAGCAGTACTTC. Its translation is CASNSGLAVGEQYF. The CDR3, completed at both ends by the reference TRBV9 and TRBJ2-7 genes, gives the full variable domain DSGVTQTPKHLITATGQRVTLRCSPRSGDLSVYWYQQSLDQGLQFLIQYYNGEERAKGNILERFSAQQFPDLHSELNLSSLELGDSALYFCASNSGLAVGEQYFGPGTRLTVT.